This TCR beta chain comes out of a study of cytomegalovirus exposure and HLA in healthy donors. Whole-study results and caveats: Among TCR beta chains of equal frequency, HLA-associated ones were more clonally expanded in a later analysis.

Remarks on this clone: The antigen is unknown. The germline gene is not matched at one end of the junction; a read error may be the cause.

The germline V gene has CDR1 SSHAT and CDR2 FNYEAQ (reference sequence). The CDR3 extends over 16 amino acids. In the PCR, 60 Vbeta and 13 Jbeta primers were used. Profiled with immunoSEQ multiplex PCR; TCRdb holds only in-frame clones, not every one. The repertoire has over 95,000 clones, 74% of them found once; the top ten carry more than 2%. This TCR was sampled from a human donor in good health. What was sequenced was PBMCs. This chain links TRBV7-7 with TRBJ2-5; 9 bases are shared with TRBD2. CDR3 amino acids: CASSFILGGGAETQYF. CDR3 nucleotide sequence: TGTGCTAGCAGCTTTATTCTTGGCGGGGGGGCAGAGACCCAGTACTTC.